Following are 29 T cell receptor beta chains from one sample sequenced in a study of CD8 T cells in Susac syndrome. RNA amounts of about 0.45 to 1 ug underwent reverse transcription with random hexamers. One entry per CDR3 protein results from TCRdb running MiXCR on the immunoSEQ multiplex PCR reads. The data show approximately 150,000 distinct CDR3 sequences, roughly 95% seen once. Material: CD4+ T cells from PBMCs. These receptors were collected from a human donor with multiple sclerosis.

The rearrangement uses TRBV13 and TRBJ1-3; D is undetermined. V was cut by 5 bases and J by 2 bases, with 13 bases left in between. The length of the CDR3 is 15 residues. In germline, CDR1 is PRHDT, CDR2 FYEKMQ (reference sequence). The CDR3, as DNA: TGTGCCAGCAGCCCGAGACCGGACGCTGGAAACACCATATATTTT. Translating gives CASSPRPDAGNTIYF.

This chain links TRBV28 with TRBJ2-7, with D perhaps TRBD1 (6 bases). V lost 6 bases and J lost 4, with 22 bases in between. Germline CDR1 MDHEN, CDR2 SYDVKM. This CDR3 contains 16 residues. CDR3 nucleotide sequence: TGTGCCAGCAGCCCACCGCGACAGGTGGTAAGGTACGAGCAGTACTTC. Residues: CASSPPRQVVRYEQYF. The full variable domain, in which reference TRBV28 and TRBJ2-7 provide the parts outside the CDR3, is DVKVTQSSRYLVKRTGEKVFLECVQDMDHENMFWYRQDPGLGLRLIYFSYDVKMKEKGDIPEGYSVSREKKERFSLILESASTNQTSMYLCASSPPRQVVRYEQYFGPGTRLTVT.

This chain connects TRBV20-1 to TRBJ2-7; D unclear. The CDR3 totals 11 residues. Trimming cost V 2 bases and J 0 bases, with 2 bases left between them. Germline V gene sequence: CDR1 DFQATT, CDR2 SNEGSKA (reference sequence). As DNA, the CDR3 is TGCAGTGCTAGAAGCTCCTACGAGCAGTACTTC. It encodes CSARSSYEQYF.

The chain has TRBV28 and TRBJ1-1; perhaps TRBD1 as D (5 bases). CDR1 and CDR2 (germline): MDHEN, SYDVKM. V lost 8 bases to trimming and J lost 1 base, with 8 bases between them. The CDR3 has 12 amino acids. CDR3: CASGTANTEAFF. The CDR3 DNA reads TGTGCCAGCGGGACGGCGAACACTGAAGCTTTCTTT. Full variable domain (remainder filled in from reference TRBV28 and TRBJ1-1): DVKVTQSSRYLVKRTGEKVFLECVQDMDHENMFWYRQDPGLGLRLIYFSYDVKMKEKGDIPEGYSVSREKKERFSLILESASTNQTSMYLCASGTANTEAFFGQGTRLTVV.

The J gene is TRBJ2-5, the V gene TRBV12-3 or TRBV12-4, with D perhaps matching TRBD2 (6 bases). Trimming pared 5 bases from V and 5 bases from J, leaving 21 bases between. The length of the CDR3 is 16 residues. CDR3 residues: CASSRAPGGAKETQYF. The CDR3 DNA reads TGTGCCAGCAGTCGTGCTCCAGGAGGGGCCAAGGAGACCCAGTACTTC.

The chain carries TRBV30 and TRBJ2-6, with 9 bases aligning to TRBD1. The germline V gene encodes CDR1 GTSNPN and CDR2 SVGIG (reference sequence). Unmatched junction bases numbered 22, after V lost 4 bases and J lost 0 bases. This CDR3 contains 22 residues. CDR3 coding DNA: TGTGCCTGGACCTACCTACTGGGACAGGGTTCTTCTCGGTCCTCTGGGGCCAACGTCCTGACTTTC. Its protein product is CAWTYLLGQGSSRSSGANVLTF.

The chain carries TRBV10-1 and TRBJ2-3; possibly TRBD2 for D (5 bases). CDR1 is WNHNN and CDR2 is SYGVQD in the germline V gene (reference sequence). The V end lost 0 bases, the J end lost 3 bases, and 7 bases lay between the germline ends. The CDR3 totals 14 residues. In DNA, the CDR3 is TGCGCCAGCAGTGAGTCGGGAGTGACAGATACGCAGTATTTT. Its translation is CASSESGVTDTQYF.

CDR3 DNA sequence: TGCAGTGCGATGATCTCAGATACGCAGTATTTT. This sequence encodes CSAMISDTQYF. V usage is TRBV20-1 and J usage is TRBJ2-3; D uncertain. The germline V gene has CDR1 DFQATT and CDR2 SNEGSKA (reference sequence). V was trimmed by 6 bases and J by 4 bases, leaving 8 bases between them. The CDR3 totals 11 residues.

This sequence joins TRBV29-1 and TRBJ2-1; TRBD2 might be the D (5 bases). Looked up from germline, CDR1 is SQVTM and CDR2 is ANQGSEA. The germline V and J ends were trimmed by 4 bases and 4 bases, with 11 bases remaining between them. The CDR3 contains 13 residues. This CDR3 is CSVGSTGYNEQFF. The CDR3 DNA follows: TGCAGCGTTGGGTCCACGGGATACAATGAGCAGTTCTTC.

This chain connects TRBV28 to TRBJ2-7; 7 bases align to TRBD2. CDR3 length equals 15 residues. Germline CDR1 reads MDHEN; CDR2 reads SYDVKM. The junction had 4 bases not matched to a gene; V was cut back by 2 bases and J by 0 bases. The CDR3 DNA is TGTGCCAGCAGTTTAGTTTCTAGCGGCTCCTACGAGCAGTACTTC. Protein product: CASSLVSSGSYEQYF.

The chain uses TRBV29-1 and TRBJ2-1, with 8 nucleotides matching TRBD1. Germline CDR1 and CDR2: SQVTM and ANQGSEA. The V and J ends lost 7 bases and 8 bases, in that order; junction bases with no gene match: 10. This CDR3 comprises 13 residues. The CDR3 spells CSAGTDRGHEQFF. CDR3 nucleotides: TGCAGCGCTGGAACCGACAGGGGCCATGAGCAGTTCTTC.

The rearrangement links TRBV6-2 or TRBV6-3 to TRBJ2-7, with 9 bases that match TRBD2. This CDR3 region has 13 residues. Germline CDR1 and CDR2: MNHEY and SVGEGT. Germline trimming cut 6 bases from V and 5 bases from J; bases unmatched to any gene: 5. Written as DNA, the CDR3 is TGTGCCAGCAGAGGGACTAGCATCGACGAGCAGTACTTC. Translating gives CASRGTSIDEQYF.

The chain carries TRBV20-1 and TRBJ2-1; 11 bases align to TRBD2. Trimming at V came to 6 bases and at J to 6 bases, leaving 7 bases not matched to a gene. Germline CDR1 is DFQATT and CDR2 is SNEGSKA (reference sequence). CDR3 size: 14 residues. The CDR3 DNA is TGCAGTGCAACGGGACTAGCGGACTCCAATGAGCAGTTCTTC. Its translation: CSATGLADSNEQFF.

A single count supports this clonotype. The chain joins TRBV3-1 to TRBJ2-6; D is possibly TRBD1 (5 bases). Germline CDR1 LGHDT, CDR2 YNNKEL (reference sequence). V was pared by 0 bases and J by 2 bases, with 8 bases between. The CDR3 has 16 residues. In nucleotides, the CDR3 is TGTGCCAGCAGCCAAGACAGGGAAGCTGGGGCCAACGTCCTGACTTTC. Protein sequence: CASSQDREAGANVLTF. Variable domain in full (rest from reference TRBV3-1 and TRBJ2-6): DTAVSQTPKYLVTQMGNDKSIKCEQNLGHDTMYWYKQDSKKFLKIMFSYNNKELIINETVPNRFSPKSPDKAHLNLHINSLELGDSAVYFCASSQDREAGANVLTFGAGSRLTVL.

The chain carries TRBV5-4 and TRBJ2-1, with no clear D. CDR1 is SGHNT and CDR2 is YYREEE in the germline V gene (reference sequence). This CDR3 contains 16 residues. Trimming shortened V by 4 bases and J by 5 bases, and 19 bases separated the two germline ends. CDR3 region: CASSIPAGRMDNEQFF. The CDR3 DNA follows: TGTGCCAGCAGCATCCCGGCCGGGCGGATGGACAATGAGCAGTTCTTC.

The gene calls are TRBV19 and TRBJ2-2, with 8 positions matching TRBD1. There are 12 residues in the CDR3. CDR1 is LNHDA and CDR2 is SQIVND in the germline V gene (reference sequence). The V and J ends lost 8 bases and 7 bases, in that order; junction bases with no gene match: 3. As DNA, the CDR3 is TGTGCCAGTCGGACAGGGTACGGGGAGCTGTTTTTT. Its protein product is CASRTGYGELFF.

V gene TRBV5-1 combines with J gene TRBJ1-3; the D gene is possibly TRBD1 (6 bases). Germline lookup yields CDR1 SGHRS and CDR2 YFSETQ. Trimming took off 2 bases at V and 4 bases at J, with 13 bases between the two ends. The CDR3 is 15 amino acids. For the CDR3, the DNA is TGCGCCAGCAGCTTTTTACAGGGCGGAGGAAACACCATATATTTT. Translating gives CASSFLQGGGNTIYF.

The V call is TRBV4-3, the J call TRBJ2-1; a weak D match, TRBD2 (5 bases). Trimming cost V 3 bases and J 15 bases, with 18 bases left between them. This CDR3 contains 13 residues. The V gene's germline CDR1 is LGHNA and CDR2 YSLEER. The CDR3 nucleotides read TGCGCCAGCAGCCAGTGGTACCGGGATCCCGGGTTCTTC. This sequence encodes CASSQWYRDPGFF.

The chain uses TRBV2 and TRBJ1-1; TRBD1 aligns across 7 bases. There are 14 residues in the CDR3. The trim removed 7 bases at V and 5 bases at J, leaving 10 bases unmatched. Germline CDR1 SNHLY, CDR2 FYNNEI. DNA of the CDR3: TGTGCCAGCAATGGACAGGTGGTGGGGACTGAAGCTTTCTTT. It yields the protein CASNGQVVGTEAFF.

This sequence joins TRBV29-1 and TRBJ1-5; D unclear. Germline-derived CDR1 and CDR2 are SQVTM and ANQGSEA. V lost 4 bases and J 5 bases, leaving 12 bases between the germline ends. The CDR3 totals 13 residues. CDR3 nucleotides: TGCAGCGTTGCGGCGGGCGAGGATCAGCCCCAGCATTTT. It specifies CSVAAGEDQPQHF.

The chain joins TRBV7-2 to TRBJ2-3; unclear D gene. V dropped 5 bases and J dropped 2 bases, with 8 bases sitting between them. The CDR3 runs to 13 residues. In germline, CDR1 is SGHTA, CDR2 FQGNSA. CDR3 loop: CASSPGFTDTQYF. The CDR3 region has the DNA TGTGCCAGCAGCCCTGGATTCACAGATACGCAGTATTTT.

The chain uses TRBV2 and TRBJ2-1; D gene ambiguous. V lost 8 bases and J 2 bases, leaving 1 base between the germline ends. CDR1 and CDR2 from the germline V gene are SNHLY and FYNNEI. The CDR3 runs 10 residues. The CDR3 bases are TGTGCCAGCGCCTACAATGAGCAGTTCTTC. Its protein is CASAYNEQFF.

About this clonotype itself: The germline gene is not matched at one end of the junction; a read error may be the cause. This sequence joins TRBV6-2 or TRBV6-3 and TRBJ2-1; 8 bases agree with TRBD1. The CDR3 runs to 15 residues. Germline values: CDR1 MNHEY, CDR2 SVGEGT. CDR3 in amino acids: CASNYTGTGINEQFF. As DNA, the CDR3 is TGTGCCAGCAATTACACCGGGACAGGAATCAATGAGCAGTTCTTC.

The V call is TRBV19, the J call TRBJ1-1; D might be TRBD1 (6 bases). From germline, CDR1 is LNHDA and CDR2 SQIVND (reference sequence). This CDR3 has 13 residues. V gave up 10 bases and J gave up 1 base, with 13 bases separating them. The CDR3 spells CATKDRPNTEAFF. In DNA, the CDR3 is TGTGCCACCAAGGACAGACCGAACACTGAAGCTTTCTTT.

This chain joins TRBV15 and TRBJ2-7; D is unclear. Germline V lookup: CDR1 LNHNV, CDR2 YYDKDF (reference sequence). The CDR3 contains 12 residues. V dropped 0 bases and J dropped 11 bases, with 11 bases sitting between them. CDR3 loop: CATSRERRGKYF. CDR3 coding DNA: TGTGCCACCAGCAGAGAAAGGCGTGGGAAGTACTTC.

This rearrangement joins TRBV14 to TRBJ2-3; tentatively, D is TRBD2 (6 bases). Germline V lookup: CDR1 SGHDN, CDR2 FVKESK. This CDR3 contains 18 residues. V was pared by 3 bases and J by 3 bases, with 22 bases between. CDR3 bases: TGTGCCAGCAGCCATGCCTCCCCCGGCGGAGGGTGGACAGATACGCAGTATTTT. Protein product: CASSHASPGGGWTDTQYF.

J is TRBJ2-5 and V is TRBV6-2 or TRBV6-3; no firm D call. In germline, CDR1 is MNHEY, CDR2 SVGEGT. This CDR3 is 14 amino acids long. V was pared by 2 bases and J by 2 bases, with 9 bases between. The CDR3 coding sequence is TGTGCCAGCAGTTACCGCCCTCTACAAGAGACCCAGTACTTC. Protein product: CASSYRPLQETQYF.

The chain employs TRBV3-1 and TRBJ1-2; tentatively, D is TRBD1 (5 bases). Trimming left V 0 bases short and J 8 bases short, with 13 bases between. Germline V gene data show CDR1 as LGHDT and CDR2 as YNNKEL (reference sequence). The CDR3 extends over 14 amino acids. CDR3 nucleotide sequence: TGTGCCAGCAGCCAAGAATTGGGACCCTTAGGCTACACCTTC. Translation: CASSQELGPLGYTF.

Regarding this clonotype: No DNA is shown, since the ends of the CDR3 on it are uncertain; the CDR3 is the one TCRdb lists. The chain couples TRBV10-3 to TRBJ2-7. Germline CDR1 reads ENHRY; CDR2 reads SYGVKD. The CDR3 has 14 amino acids, counting both end residues. CDR3: CAISSSGGSYEQYF.